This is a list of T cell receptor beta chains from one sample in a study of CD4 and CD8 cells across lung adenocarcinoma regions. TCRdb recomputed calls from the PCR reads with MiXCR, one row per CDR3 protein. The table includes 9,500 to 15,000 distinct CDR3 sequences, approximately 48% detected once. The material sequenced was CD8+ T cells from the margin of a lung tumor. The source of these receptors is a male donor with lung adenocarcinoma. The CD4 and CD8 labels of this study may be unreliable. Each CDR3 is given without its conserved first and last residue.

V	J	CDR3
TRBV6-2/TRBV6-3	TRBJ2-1	ASSYSGLDHNEQF
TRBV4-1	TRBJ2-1	ASSLQIGTPNIQF
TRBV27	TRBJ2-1	ASSPSDSGLYEQF
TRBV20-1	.	SADSGGGSRGPDTQY
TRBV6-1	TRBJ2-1	ASSELAGGVNEQF
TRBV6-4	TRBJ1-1	ASGDRGNTEAF
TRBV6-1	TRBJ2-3	ASSPLPGTQY
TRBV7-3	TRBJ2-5	ASSSPGLAINEQY
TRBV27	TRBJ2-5	ASSSLGTSDQETQY
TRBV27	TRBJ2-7	ASSLAGTSYEQY
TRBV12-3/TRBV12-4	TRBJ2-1	ASIQTSGTSHEQF
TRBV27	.	ASSCLPGGGTGTQY
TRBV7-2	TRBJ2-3	ASSIPGRPDTQY
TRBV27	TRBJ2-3	ASGPISKDMQY
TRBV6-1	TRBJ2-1	ASRMGLAGARSDEQF
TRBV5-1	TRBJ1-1	ASSQDRDREAF
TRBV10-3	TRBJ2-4	ATCKQGGRGKDTQY
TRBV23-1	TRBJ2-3	ASSQETEWWNTQY
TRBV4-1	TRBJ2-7	ASSQGSSGSEVQY
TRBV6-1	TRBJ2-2	ASGKQTGDPSTGELF
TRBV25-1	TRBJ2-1	ASSDSSSSYNEQF
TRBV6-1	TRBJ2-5	ASSEALGGREGVSQY
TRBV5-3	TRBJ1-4	ARSVTWENEKLF
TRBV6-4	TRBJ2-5	ASIPREETQY
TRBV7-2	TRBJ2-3	ASNKGGSTDTQY
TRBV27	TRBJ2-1	ASSFPILLAGPNNEQF
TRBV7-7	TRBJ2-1	ASSLGQGGDEQF
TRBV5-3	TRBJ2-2	ARSFPTGELF
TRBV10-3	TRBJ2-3	AISGGTPGSTDTQY
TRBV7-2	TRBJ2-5	ASSVALAGGLNEQY
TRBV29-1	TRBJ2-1	SVEPSGRGGEQF
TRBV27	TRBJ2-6	ASSFLGVGANVLT
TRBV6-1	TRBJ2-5	ASRGSGGGDPETQY
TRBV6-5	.	ASSYGPGTGYEQY
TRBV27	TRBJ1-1	ASKKEQPNTEAF
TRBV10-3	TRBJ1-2	AISESQVALSNYGYT
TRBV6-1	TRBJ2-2	ASSIAGASTGAQF
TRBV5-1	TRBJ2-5	ASSLTGTAKMETQY
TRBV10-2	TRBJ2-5	ASKQEIVETQY
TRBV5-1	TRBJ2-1	ASRWTSGSPSYNEQF
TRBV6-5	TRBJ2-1	ASSYQGVNEQF
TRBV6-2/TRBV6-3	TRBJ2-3	ASSYPHGTQY
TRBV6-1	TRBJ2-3	ASRTSGCAKDTQY
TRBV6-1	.	ASRTGLGWDYTNTQY
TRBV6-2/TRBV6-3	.	ASSYGLGVRVQKTQF
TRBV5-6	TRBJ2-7	ASSGLGSYEQY
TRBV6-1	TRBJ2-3	ASSGYPQGTQY